These 16 T cell receptor beta chains share one sample of origin, sequenced in a study of cytomegalovirus exposure and HLA in healthy donors. PCR was performed using 60 Vbeta and 13 Jbeta primers. Libraries were prepared by immunoSEQ multiplex PCR; TCRdb keeps only in-frame clonotypes and omits some of them. The table includes just over 200,000 clones, under 85% detected once. The material sequenced was PBMCs. The receptors originated from a man between 45 and 60 years old in good health and CMV-seronegative.

This chain uses TRBV2 with TRBJ1-3, with D possibly being TRBD1 (6 bases). This CDR3 contains 16 residues. Trimming shortened V by 3 bases and J by 0 bases, and 12 bases separated the two germline ends. Germline lookup yields CDR1 SNHLY and CDR2 FYNNEI. The CDR3 DNA sequence: TGTGCCAGCAGTGAGGGGGGGCATACCTCTGGAAACACCATATATTTT. Protein sequence: CASSEGGHTSGNTIYF.

In its sample, this clone was seen a few times. The chain combines TRBV4-2 with TRBJ2-7; TRBD2 agrees at 11 bases. This CDR3 spans 16 amino acids. Germline assignment: CDR1 LGHNA and CDR2 YNFKEQ. V gave up 3 bases and J gave up 4 bases; unmatched junction bases: 8. The CDR3 loop is CASSHDLAGGSYEQYF. The CDR3 coding sequence is TGTGCCAGCAGCCATGACCTAGCGGGAGGCTCGTACGAGCAGTACTTC.

The chain joins TRBV18 to TRBJ2-7; 7 nucleotides match TRBD2. With 6 bases clipped from V and 7 bases from J, the junction kept 6 bases outside the gene matches. Looked up from germline, CDR1 is KGHSH and CDR2 is LQKENI. The CDR3 runs to 12 residues. CDR3 amino acids: CASSPGREEQYF. The CDR3 nucleotides read TGTGCCAGCTCGCCAGGGAGGGAAGAGCAGTACTTC.

The gene calls are TRBV6-5 and TRBJ2-7; possibly TRBD1 for D (6 bases). The CDR3 totals 14 residues. Between the trimmed V and J ends, which lost 5 bases and 1 base, there was a span of 12 bases. The V gene's germline CDR1 is MNHEY and CDR2 SVGAGI. The CDR3 DNA follows: TGTGCCAGCAGTCCCCTCAGGGGTTCCTACGAGCAGTACTTC. Translation: CASSPLRGSYEQYF.

The V gene is TRBV7-8, the J gene TRBJ2-1, with TRBD2 identical over 7 bases. The CDR3 sequence is 15 residues long. V was clipped by 5 bases and J by 0 bases; unmatched bases: 4. Germline loops: CDR1 SGHVS, CDR2 FQNEAQ. The CDR3 loop reads CASSASGISYNEQFF. CDR3 nucleotides: TGTGCCAGCAGCGCTAGCGGAATCTCCTACAATGAGCAGTTCTTC. Looking up the rest from reference TRBV7-8 and TRBJ2-1 gives the full variable domain: GAGVSQSPRYKVAKRGQDVALRCDPISGHVSLFWYQQALGQGPEFLTYFQNEAQLDKSGLPSDRFFAERPEGSVSTLKIQRTQQEDSAVYLCASSASGISYNEQFFGPGTRLTVL.

The J gene is TRBJ1-3, the V gene TRBV5-4; D is undetermined. The CDR3 has 14 amino acids. Per the germline V gene, CDR1 is SGHNT and CDR2 is YYREEE (reference sequence). Trimming removed 4 bases from V and 0 bases from J, with 8 bases in between. CDR3 loop: CASSVMSSGNTIYF. The CDR3 nucleotides read TGTGCCAGCAGCGTAATGAGCTCTGGAAACACCATATATTTT.

The chain joins TRBV29-1 to TRBJ2-2; 8 bases fit TRBD1. This CDR3 spans 15 amino acids. With V trimmed by 6 bases and J by 0 bases, 6 bases remained unmatched. The germline CDR1 and CDR2 sequences are SQVTM and ANQGSEA. As DNA, the CDR3 is TGCAGCGTCGGACGGACAGGGTCGAACACCGGGGAGCTGTTTTTT. Its translation is CSVGRTGSNTGELFF.

This sequence joins TRBV4-1 and TRBJ1-6; 7 nucleotides match TRBD1. Per the germline V gene, CDR1 is MGHRA and CDR2 is YSYEKL. CDR3 length: 15 amino acids. With 4 bases clipped from V and 10 bases from J, the junction kept 10 bases outside the gene matches. The CDR3 DNA is TGCGCCAGCAGCCTGACATGGGACAGCGAGTCACCCCTCCACTTT. Translating gives CASSLTWDSESPLHF.

V gene TRBV2 combines with J gene TRBJ2-5, with TRBD2 matching 10 bases. This CDR3 has 15 amino acids. Germline assignment: CDR1 SNHLY and CDR2 FYNNEI. With V trimmed by 0 bases and J by 5 bases, 3 bases remained unmatched. CDR3 sequence: CASSEARAGGETQYF. As DNA, the CDR3 is TGTGCCAGCAGTGAAGCGAGAGCGGGGGGGGAGACCCAGTACTTC.

This clone is a singleton in its sample. The chain joins TRBV10-1 to TRBJ2-3, with D tentatively TRBD1 (6 bases). CDR3 length: 12 residues. Trimming removed 4 bases from V and 7 bases from J, with 9 bases in between. Germline CDR1 reads WNHNN; CDR2 reads SYGVQD (reference sequence). CDR3 amino acids: CASSADSNTQYF. The CDR3 nucleotides read TGCGCCAGCAGTGCGGACAGCAATACGCAGTATTTT.

A single count supports this clone. The chain is built from TRBV7-9 and TRBJ1-3; 9 bases line up with TRBD1. CDR1 is SEHNR and CDR2 is FQNEAQ in the germline V gene (reference sequence). After removal of 5 bases from V and 4 bases from J, the junction contained 12 bases not matched to a gene. The CDR3 totals 17 residues. The CDR3 sequence: CASSRRATGTGGNTIYF. CDR3 in DNA: TGTGCCAGCAGCCGTCGGGCCACCGGGACAGGGGGAAACACCATATATTTT.

V is TRBV7-6 and J is TRBJ2-7, with a possible D match to TRBD2 (5 bases). Trimming removed 1 base at V and 6 bases at J, with 10 bases between. Per germline, CDR1 SGHVS and CDR2 FNYEAQ. The CDR3 has 13 amino acids. CDR3 sequence reads: CASSLEAVGEQYF. Here the CDR3 DNA reads TGTGCCAGCAGCTTAGAAGCGGTTGGCGAGCAGTACTTC.

The chain has TRBV28 and TRBJ2-6; D remains unclear. Germline V gene lookup returns CDR1 MDHEN and CDR2 SYDVKM. This CDR3 contains 15 residues. V shed 6 bases and J shed 0 bases, with 9 bases lying between them. The CDR3 loop reads CASSPHTSGANVLTF. CDR3 DNA sequence: TGTGCCAGCAGCCCTCACACCTCTGGGGCCAACGTCCTGACTTTC.

This clone was detected only once. The chain links TRBV28 to TRBJ2-7, with D maybe TRBD2 (6 bases). The CDR3 covers 15 residues. The V and J ends lost 5 bases and 2 bases respectively, with 16 bases between them. Germline values: CDR1 MDHEN, CDR2 SYDVKM. This CDR3 is CASSILGGSPYEQYF. For the CDR3, the DNA is TGTGCCAGCAGTATCCTGGGGGGTAGCCCCTACGAGCAGTACTTC.

The chain joins TRBV30 to TRBJ2-1; possible D gene TRBD1, 6 bases. V gave up 5 bases and J gave up 4 bases, with 15 bases separating them. The CDR3 is 14 amino acids. CDR1 is GTSNPN, CDR2 SVGIG, per germline (reference sequence). DNA for the CDR3: TGTGCCTGGGGGACGGGACACTTGTACAATGAGCAGTTCTTC. Encoded protein: CAWGTGHLYNEQFF. Full variable domain (missing parts from reference TRBV30 and TRBJ2-1): SQTIHQWPATLVQPVGSPLSLECTVEGTSNPNLYWYRQAAGRGLQLLFYSVGIGQISSEVPQNLSASRPQDRQFILSSKKLLLSDSGFYLCAWGTGHLYNEQFFGPGTRLTVL.

The J gene is TRBJ1-2, the V gene TRBV27, with TRBD1 identical over 7 bases. The ends lost 4 bases at V and 4 bases at J; junction bases unmatched: 6. The CDR3 is made up of 14 amino acids. Germline V lookup: CDR1 MNHEY, CDR2 SMNVEV (reference sequence). In nucleotides, the CDR3 is TGTGCCAGCAGTTCACTGGGACAGTTCTATGGCTACACCTTC. Protein sequence: CASSSLGQFYGYTF.